The 29 T cell receptor beta chains listed next were all sequenced from one sample in a study of blood T cell repertoires in COVID-19. This table comes from immunoSEQ multiplex PCR, and its TCRdb copy is limited to in-frame clones, with some not included. The data contain 210,000 or so clones, over 80% of them seen just once; the ten biggest clones take up about 4%. Sequencing was carried out using PBMCs or T cells enriched from blood (not recorded which). The origin of the receptors is a woman aged 30 to 39 who had been exposed to COVID-19.

The chain carries TRBV5-4 and TRBJ2-2; 7 bases line up with TRBD2. Germline loops: CDR1 SGHNT, CDR2 YYREEE (reference sequence). The CDR3 runs to 16 residues. V lost 0 bases and J lost 2; bases outside the gene matches: 4. The CDR3 region is CASSLGKRENTGELFF. CDR3 bases: TGTGCCAGCAGCTTGGGGAAGCGGGAAAACACCGGGGAGCTGTTTTTT.

This clone was counted once. The rearrangement links TRBV9 to TRBJ2-1, with TRBD2 identical over 8 bases. V lost 0 bases, J lost 5 bases, and 7 bases stayed unmatched. Germline V gene data show CDR1 as SGDLS and CDR2 as YYNGEE. The CDR3 sequence is 16 residues long. The DNA for the CDR3 is TGTGCCAGCAGCGTAGGTCCTGGCGGGGGGAACAATGAGCAGTTCTTC. Translating gives CASSVGPGGGNNEQFF.

The chain uses TRBV29-1 and TRBJ1-2; the match to TRBD1 covers 8 bases. J lost 5 bases, V lost 7 bases, and 6 bases had no gene match. Germline V gene data show CDR1 as SQVTM and CDR2 as ANQGSEA. This CDR3 spans 12 amino acids. The CDR3 nucleotides read TGCAGCGCCAGGGGGCAAATATATGGCTACACCTTC. Its protein product is CSARGQIYGYTF.

This clone has only a few counts. V is TRBV4-2 and J is TRBJ1-2; 9 nucleotides match TRBD1. Per the germline V gene, CDR1 is LGHNA and CDR2 is YNFKEQ. J lost 2 bases, V lost 8 bases, and 3 bases had no gene match. The CDR3 is 13 amino acids. The CDR3: CASGGQGNYGYTF. For the CDR3, the DNA is TGTGCCAGCGGGGGACAGGGAAACTATGGCTACACCTTC.

The gene calls are TRBV19 and TRBJ2-1; D may be TRBD2 (5 bases). Per the germline V gene, CDR1 is LNHDA and CDR2 is SQIVND (reference sequence). The CDR3 spans 15 residues. V lost 9 bases and J lost 5, with 20 bases in between. The CDR3 DNA reads as TGTGCCAGCTCACTCCTCTTAGCCGGGAACAATGAGCAGTTCTTC. As protein: CASSLLLAGNNEQFF.

The chain combines TRBV6-4 with TRBJ1-2; 9 nucleotides align to TRBD1. Germline V gene data show CDR1 as MRHNA and CDR2 as SNTAGT. The ends lost 6 bases at V and 2 bases at J; junction bases unmatched: 1. There are 13 residues in the CDR3. The CDR3 nucleotides read TGTGCCAGCAGACAGGGGGCGAACTATGGCTACACCTTC. Translation gives CASRQGANYGYTF.

This chain links TRBV9 with TRBJ2-1, with 13 bases identical to TRBD2. Trimming cost V 4 bases and J 7 bases; bases outside gene matches: 5. There are 15 residues in the CDR3. CDR1 and CDR2 from the germline V gene are SGDLS and YYNGEE. CDR3 nucleotides: TGTGCCAGCAGCCTACTAGCGGGAGGGCGAAATGAGCAGTTCTTC. Its protein is CASSLLAGGRNEQFF. Full variable domain (remainder filled in from reference TRBV9 and TRBJ2-1): DSGVTQTPKHLITATGQRVTLRCSPRSGDLSVYWYQQSLDQGLQFLIQYYNGEERAKGNILERFSAQQFPDLHSELNLSSLELGDSALYFCASSLLAGGRNEQFFGPGTRLTVL.

The CDR3 DNA reads as TGTGCCAGCAGCCTAGGACAGGTTGGTTCACCCCTCCACTTT. Its translation: CASSLGQVGSPLHF. The chain couples TRBV28 to TRBJ1-6, with TRBD1 matching over 7 bases. From germline, CDR1 is MDHEN and CDR2 SYDVKM. V dropped 6 bases and J dropped 9; count of bases not matched to a gene: 8. This CDR3 is built from 14 residues.

This chain links TRBV2 with TRBJ1-5; D uncertain. Germline V gives CDR1 SNHLY, CDR2 FYNNEI. Trimming left V 5 bases short and J 0 bases short, with 5 bases between. The CDR3 length is 13 residues. CDR3 bases: TGTGCCAGCAGTTACAGTAGCAATCAGCCCCAGCATTTT. As protein: CASSYSSNQPQHF.

The V and J genes are TRBV6-1 and TRBJ2-7; 11 bases line up with TRBD1. CDR1 is MNHNS and CDR2 is SASEGT in the germline V gene. Unmatched junction bases numbered 2, after V lost 1 base and J lost 3 bases. CDR3 length equals 15 residues. CDR3 loop: CASSEGGTGGYEQYF. The CDR3, as DNA: TGTGCCAGCAGTGAAGGTGGGACAGGGGGCTACGAGCAGTACTTC.

With respect to this clone: The junction shows a germline mismatch at one end, possibly a read error. This rearrangement joins TRBV6-1 to TRBJ1-2; a possible D gene is TRBD1 (5 bases). The CDR3 contains 14 residues. Germline values: CDR1 MNHNS, CDR2 SASEGT. CDR3 amino acids: CASNEQVGGYGYTF. The CDR3 region has the DNA TGTGCCAGCAATGAACAGGTGGGGGGCTATGGCTACACCTTC.

The V gene is TRBV18, the J gene TRBJ1-4; D uncertain. The V gene's germline CDR1 is KGHSH and CDR2 LQKENI. The germline V and J ends were trimmed by 3 bases and 2 bases, with 7 bases remaining between them. The CDR3 has 14 amino acids. The CDR3 DNA follows: TGTGCCAGCTCACCGCTGGGCACTAATGAAAAACTGTTTTTT. Protein sequence: CASSPLGTNEKLFF.

This clone was recorded many times. The J gene is TRBJ1-2, the V gene TRBV7-9; D call uncertain. The germline gives CDR1 SEHNR, CDR2 FQNEAQ (reference sequence). The CDR3 has 15 residues. With 3 bases removed from V and 1 base from J, the gap between germline ends came to 12 bases. The CDR3 loop reads CASSFRVGNNYGYTF. CDR3 sequence (DNA): TGTGCCAGCAGCTTCCGGGTCGGTAATAACTATGGCTACACCTTC. The full variable domain, its missing parts supplied by reference TRBV7-9 and TRBJ1-2, is DTGVSQNPRHKITKRGQNVTFRCDPISEHNRLYWYRQTLGQGPEFLTYFQNEAQLEKSRLLSDRFSAERPKGSFSTLEIQRTEQGDSAMYLCASSFRVGNNYGYTFGSGTRLTVV.

The chain employs TRBV19 and TRBJ2-7, with D possibly TRBD2 on 6 matching bases. The CDR3 is 15 residues long. V dropped 2 bases and J dropped 7 bases, with 18 bases sitting between them. Germline V gives CDR1 LNHDA, CDR2 SQIVND (reference sequence). The DNA of the CDR3 is TGTGCCAGTAGTATATCGACCGGGAGCTTTCGAGAGCAGTACTTC. Its translation is CASSISTGSFREQYF.

This clone showed up just a few times. The CDR3 is CASSEERGQPQHF. CDR3 nucleotides: TGTGCCAGCAGTGAAGAAAGGGGACAGCCCCAGCATTTT. The V call is TRBV6-1, the J call TRBJ1-5; weak D call: TRBD1 (5 bases). The CDR3 is 13 amino acids. The ends were cut back, 1 base at V and 7 bases at J, with 8 bases in the middle. CDR1 is MNHNS and CDR2 is SASEGT in the germline V gene.

The genes are TRBV11-2 and TRBJ1-1; the match to TRBD1 covers 7 bases. The V segment lost 5 bases and the J segment 0 bases; nucleotides outside the gene matches: 3. CDR3 size: 14 residues. The germline V gene encodes CDR1 SGHAT and CDR2 FQNNGV. CDR3 DNA: TGTGCCAGCAGCGCAGACAGGGTGAACACTGAAGCTTTCTTT. Residues: CASSADRVNTEAFF.

The rearrangement links TRBV19 to TRBJ2-2; possible D gene TRBD2, 5 bases. The V gene lost 4 bases and the J gene lost 7 bases, with 16 bases spanning the gap. CDR1 LNHDA and CDR2 SQIVND come from the germline V gene (reference sequence). This CDR3 is 15 amino acids long. The CDR3 DNA follows: TGTGCCAGTAGTAAGAGCCCGGGGAACGGCGGGGAGCTGTTTTTT. As protein: CASSKSPGNGGELFF.

The chain uses TRBV9 and TRBJ2-7; 14 bases map to TRBD2. Trimming took 4 bases from V and 0 from J; bases not matched to a gene: 12. Germline V gene lookup returns CDR1 SGDLS and CDR2 YYNGEE. This CDR3 spans 19 amino acids. The CDR3 region has the DNA TGTGCCAGCAGCCCCCGGACTAGCGGGAGGATAGGGAGCTCCTACGAGCAGTACTTC. Its translation is CASSPRTSGRIGSSYEQYF.

This clone was picked up a small number of times. The chain joins TRBV5-4 to TRBJ2-7; 7 bases line up with TRBD1. V trimming: 4 bases; J trimming: 3 bases; junction bases outside the gene matches: 4. Germline V gene sequence: CDR1 SGHNT, CDR2 YYREEE (reference sequence). This CDR3 comprises 13 residues. Here the CDR3 reads CASSPRDSYEQYF. In DNA form, the CDR3 reads TGTGCCAGCAGCCCTCGGGACAGCTACGAGCAGTACTTC.

The chain links TRBV7-6 to TRBJ2-5; TRBD2 matches at 13 bases. This CDR3 spans 18 amino acids. The V gene's germline CDR1 is SGHVS and CDR2 FNYEAQ. J was trimmed by 2 bases and V by 4 bases; bases with no gene match: 10. DNA of the CDR3: TGTGCCAGCAGCTCTTATCCCGGACTAGCGGGAGCGCAAGAGACCCAGTACTTC. This codes for CASSSYPGLAGAQETQYF.

The CDR3 nucleotides read TGTGCCAGCAGCAAGACACCCACCTATGGCTACACCTTC. This codes for CASSKTPTYGYTF. V usage is TRBV7-8 and J usage is TRBJ1-2; D is undetermined. V was cut by 5 bases and J by 4 bases, with 11 bases left in between. The CDR3 is 13 residues long. Germline V CDR1 and CDR2: SGHVS, FQNEAQ.

This clone was recorded only once. The chain links TRBV19 to TRBJ2-4; 9 nucleotides align to TRBD2. Trimming took 3 bases from V and 8 from J; bases not matched to a gene: 17. The germline V gene has CDR1 LNHDA and CDR2 SQIVND (reference sequence). The CDR3 consists of 18 residues. The CDR3 spells CASSMGPLRREGPDIQYF. CDR3 in DNA: TGTGCCAGTAGTATGGGCCCCCTAAGGCGGGAGGGCCCGGACATTCAGTACTTC.

This clone was recorded once. The chain carries TRBV10-3 and TRBJ1-2; 10 positions agree with TRBD1. The V gene's germline CDR1 is ENHRY and CDR2 SYGVKD. The V and J ends lost 5 bases and 0 bases, in that order; junction bases with no gene match: 9. The CDR3 totals 17 residues. The DNA of the CDR3 is TGTGCCATCAGTTCTGGGACAGGGGCTCAGTCTAACTATGGCTACACCTTC. Protein product: CAISSGTGAQSNYGYTF.

This clone has a single count. This chain connects TRBV7-9 to TRBJ2-1; 9 positions match TRBD2. This CDR3 spans 17 amino acids. Germline CDR1 reads SEHNR; CDR2 reads FQNEAQ (reference sequence). The V and J ends lost 3 bases and 10 bases, in that order; junction bases with no gene match: 16. CDR3 nucleotide sequence: TGTGCCAGCAGCTTTCGGGGGGTAGCGGGAGCCGAGCACGAGCAGTTCTTC. Translation gives CASSFRGVAGAEHEQFF.

V is TRBV5-6 and J is TRBJ1-4; D call uncertain. V was pared by 4 bases and J by 8 bases, with 15 bases between. CDR3 length: 14 residues. Germline V lookup: CDR1 SGHDT, CDR2 YYEEEE. Here the CDR3 reads CASSTTATEEKLFF. The CDR3 region has the DNA TGTGCCAGCAGCACGACGGCTACAGAGGAAAAACTGTTTTTT. The whole variable domain, remainder taken from reference TRBV5-6 and TRBJ1-4, is DAGVTQSPTHLIKTRGQQVTLRCSPKSGHDTVSWYQQALGQGPQFIFQYYEEEERQRGNFPDRFSGHQFPNYSSELNVNALLLGDSALYLCASSTTATEEKLFFGSGTQLSVL.

Concerning this clone itself: Relative to the germline gene, one junction end is altered; a read error may explain this. This chain uses TRBV5-1 with TRBJ1-1; TRBD1 matches 9 bases. CDR1 and CDR2 (germline): SGHRS, YFSETQ. The CDR3 sequence is 14 residues long. CDR3 DNA: TGCGCCAGCAGCGCAATCATACAGGGGGCTGAGGCTTTCTTT. Translating it yields CASSAIIQGAEAFF.

This clone turned up a few times. The genes are TRBV27 and TRBJ1-2; a possible D gene is TRBD1 (6 bases). V shed 2 bases and J shed 8 bases, with 12 bases lying between them. The CDR3 spans 13 residues. Germline assignment: CDR1 MNHEY and CDR2 SMNVEV (reference sequence). This CDR3 is CASSLGQLGGYTF. The CDR3 DNA is TGTGCCAGCAGTTTAGGACAGCTTGGGGGCTACACCTTC.

V and J are TRBV29-1 and TRBJ2-1; 11 nucleotides align to TRBD2. The V and J ends lost 5 bases and 4 bases, in that order; junction bases with no gene match: 4. Germline V CDR1 and CDR2: SQVTM, ANQGSEA. The CDR3 loop spans 14 amino acids. The CDR3 DNA follows: TGCAGCGTTTTTAGGACTAGCGGGTACAATGAGCAGTTCTTC. Protein sequence: CSVFRTSGYNEQFF.

The V and J genes are TRBV2 and TRBJ1-5; TRBD1 matches at 8 bases. CDR1 is SNHLY, CDR2 FYNNEI, per germline. J was trimmed by 4 bases and V by 6 bases; bases with no gene match: 8. The length of the CDR3 is 15 residues. Here the CDR3 reads CASRKQGGDNQPQHF. Written as DNA, the CDR3 is TGTGCCAGCAGAAAACAGGGGGGGGATAATCAGCCCCAGCATTTT.